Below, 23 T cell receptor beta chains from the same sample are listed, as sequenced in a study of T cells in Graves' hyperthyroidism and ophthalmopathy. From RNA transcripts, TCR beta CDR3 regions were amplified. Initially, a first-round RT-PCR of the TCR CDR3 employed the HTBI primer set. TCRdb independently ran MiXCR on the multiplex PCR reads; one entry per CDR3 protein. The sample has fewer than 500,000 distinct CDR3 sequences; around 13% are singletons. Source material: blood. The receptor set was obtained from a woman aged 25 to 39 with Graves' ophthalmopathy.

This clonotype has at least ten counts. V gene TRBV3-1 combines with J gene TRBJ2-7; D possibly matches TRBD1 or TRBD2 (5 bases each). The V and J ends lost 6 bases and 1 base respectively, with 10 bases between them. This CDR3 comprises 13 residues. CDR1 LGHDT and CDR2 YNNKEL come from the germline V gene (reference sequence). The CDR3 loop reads CASRDGGSYEQYF. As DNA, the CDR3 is TGTGCCAGCAGGGATGGGGGTTCCTACGAGCAGTACTTC.

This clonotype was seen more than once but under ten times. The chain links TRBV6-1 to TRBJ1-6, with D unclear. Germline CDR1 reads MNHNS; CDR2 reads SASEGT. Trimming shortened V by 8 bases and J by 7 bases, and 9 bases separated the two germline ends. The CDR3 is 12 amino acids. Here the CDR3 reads CASRTFNSPLHF. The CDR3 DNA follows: TGTGCCAGCCGGACCTTCAATTCACCCCTCCACTTT.

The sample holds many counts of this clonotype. Here the CDR3 DNA reads TGTGCCAGCATTAAAAACACAATTTCCTACGAGCAGTACTTC. Its translation is CASIKNTISYEQYF. The chain joins TRBV2 to TRBJ2-7; D not resolved. The CDR3 has 14 amino acids. Trimming removed 7 bases at V and 1 base at J, with 14 bases between. Germline V CDR1 and CDR2: SNHLY, FYNNEI.

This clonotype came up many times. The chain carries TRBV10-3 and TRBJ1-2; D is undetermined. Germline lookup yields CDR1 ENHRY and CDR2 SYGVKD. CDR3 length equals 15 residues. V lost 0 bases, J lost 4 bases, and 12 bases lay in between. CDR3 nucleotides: TGTGCCATCAGTGAGTCAAGCTTATTAGGCTATGGCTACACCTTC. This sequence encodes CAISESSLLGYGYTF.

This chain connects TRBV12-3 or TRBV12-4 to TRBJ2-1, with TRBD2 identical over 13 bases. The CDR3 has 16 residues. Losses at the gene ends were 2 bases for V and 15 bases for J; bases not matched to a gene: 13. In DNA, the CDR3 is TGTGCCAGCAGTTTAACCCCGGGACTAGCGGGACATTCGCGGTTCTTC. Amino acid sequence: CASSLTPGLAGHSRFF.

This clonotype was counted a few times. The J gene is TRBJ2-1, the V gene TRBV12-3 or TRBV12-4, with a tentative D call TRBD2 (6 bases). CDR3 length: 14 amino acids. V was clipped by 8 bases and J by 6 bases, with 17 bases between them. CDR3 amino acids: CASSPGGFSNEQFF. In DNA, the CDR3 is TGTGCCAGCTCCCCCGGGGGATTTTCCAATGAGCAGTTCTTC.

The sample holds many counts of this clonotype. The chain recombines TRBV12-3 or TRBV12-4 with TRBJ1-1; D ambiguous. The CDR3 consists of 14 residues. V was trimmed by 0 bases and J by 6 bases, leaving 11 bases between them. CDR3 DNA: TGTGCCAGCAGTTTAGCGGTTTCGCCTTCTGAAGCTTTCTTT. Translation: CASSLAVSPSEAFF.

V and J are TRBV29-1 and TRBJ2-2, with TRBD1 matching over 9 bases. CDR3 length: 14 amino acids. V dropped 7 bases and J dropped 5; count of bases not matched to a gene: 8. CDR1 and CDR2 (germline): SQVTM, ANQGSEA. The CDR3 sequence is CSGGGTGTTGELFF. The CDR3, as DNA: TGCAGCGGGGGGGGGACAGGGACGACCGGGGAGCTGTTTTTT.

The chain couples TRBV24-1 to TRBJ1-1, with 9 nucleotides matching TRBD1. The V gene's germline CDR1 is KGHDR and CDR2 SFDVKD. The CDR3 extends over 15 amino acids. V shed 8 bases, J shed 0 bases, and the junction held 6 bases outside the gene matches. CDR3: CATTGTGTMNTEAFF. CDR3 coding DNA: TGTGCCACCACCGGGACAGGGACCATGAACACTGAAGCTTTCTTT.

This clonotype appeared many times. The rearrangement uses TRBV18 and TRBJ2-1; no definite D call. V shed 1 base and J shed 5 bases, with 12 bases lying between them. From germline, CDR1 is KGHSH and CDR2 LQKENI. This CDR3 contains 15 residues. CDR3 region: CASSPLGSKNNEQFF. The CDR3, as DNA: TGTGCCAGCTCACCACTAGGATCGAAGAACAATGAGCAGTTCTTC.

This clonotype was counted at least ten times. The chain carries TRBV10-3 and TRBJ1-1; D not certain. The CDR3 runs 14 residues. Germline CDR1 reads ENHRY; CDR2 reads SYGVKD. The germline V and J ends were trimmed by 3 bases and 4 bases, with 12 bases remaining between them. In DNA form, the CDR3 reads TGTGCCATCAGTGAAGGTGGTGGGAGCACTGAAGCTTTCTTT. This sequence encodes CAISEGGGSTEAFF.

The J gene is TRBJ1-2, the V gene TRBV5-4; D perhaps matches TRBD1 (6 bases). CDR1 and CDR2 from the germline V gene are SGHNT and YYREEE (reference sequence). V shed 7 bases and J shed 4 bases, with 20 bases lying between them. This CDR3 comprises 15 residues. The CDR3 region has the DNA TGTGCCAGCTCGCAGCGAAAACAGGGTCCCTATGGCTACACCTTC. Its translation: CASSQRKQGPYGYTF.

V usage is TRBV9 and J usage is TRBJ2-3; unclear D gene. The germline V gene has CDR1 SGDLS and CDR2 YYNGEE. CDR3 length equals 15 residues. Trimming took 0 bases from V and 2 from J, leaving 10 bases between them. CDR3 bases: TGTGCCAGCAGCGTAGCTGGAGCTAACACAGATACGCAGTATTTT. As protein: CASSVAGANTDTQYF.

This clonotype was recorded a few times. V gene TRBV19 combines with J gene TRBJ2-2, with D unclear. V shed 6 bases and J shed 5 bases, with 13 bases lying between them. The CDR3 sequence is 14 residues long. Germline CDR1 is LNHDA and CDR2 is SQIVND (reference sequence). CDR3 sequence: CASRTGSWTGELFF. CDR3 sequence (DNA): TGTGCCAGTAGGACGGGTAGTTGGACCGGGGAGCTGTTTTTT.

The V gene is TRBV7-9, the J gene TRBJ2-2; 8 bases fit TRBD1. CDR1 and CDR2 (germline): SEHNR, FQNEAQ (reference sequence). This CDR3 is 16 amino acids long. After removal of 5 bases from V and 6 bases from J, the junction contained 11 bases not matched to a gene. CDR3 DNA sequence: TGTGCCAGCAGCCTTGCCGACAGGGGCCACGCCGGGGAGCTGTTTTTT. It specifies CASSLADRGHAGELFF.

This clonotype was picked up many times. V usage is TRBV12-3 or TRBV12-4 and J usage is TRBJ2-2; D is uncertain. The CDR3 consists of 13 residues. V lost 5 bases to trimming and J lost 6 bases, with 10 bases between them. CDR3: CASSPDRPGELFF. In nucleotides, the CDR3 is TGTGCCAGCAGTCCGGACCGCCCCGGGGAGCTGTTTTTT.

The CDR3: CASIQEDNYGYTF. CDR3 in DNA: TGTGCCAGCATTCAGGAGGACAACTATGGCTACACCTTC. The V call is TRBV2, the J call TRBJ1-2, with no clear D. Per the germline V gene, CDR1 is SNHLY and CDR2 is FYNNEI. V was shortened by 7 bases and J by 2 bases, with 11 bases between the two germline ends. CDR3 length: 13 amino acids.

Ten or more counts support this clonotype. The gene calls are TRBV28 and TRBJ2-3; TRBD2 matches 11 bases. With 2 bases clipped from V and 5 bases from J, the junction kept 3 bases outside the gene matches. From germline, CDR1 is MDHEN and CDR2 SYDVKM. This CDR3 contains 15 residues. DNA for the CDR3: TGTGCCAGCAGTTTACCCGGGACTAGCGGAGATACGCAGTATTTT. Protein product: CASSLPGTSGDTQYF.

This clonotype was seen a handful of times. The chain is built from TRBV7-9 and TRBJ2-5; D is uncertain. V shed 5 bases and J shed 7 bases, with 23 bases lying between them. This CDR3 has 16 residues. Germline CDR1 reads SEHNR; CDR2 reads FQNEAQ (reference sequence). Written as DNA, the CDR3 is TGTGCCAGCAGCGTAAACGAGTTCGACGGCTTGGGGACCCAGTACTTC. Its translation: CASSVNEFDGLGTQYF. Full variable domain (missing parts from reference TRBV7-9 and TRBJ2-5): DTGVSQNPRHKITKRGQNVTFRCDPISEHNRLYWYRQTLGQGPEFLTYFQNEAQLEKSRLLSDRFSAERPKGSFSTLEIQRTEQGDSAMYLCASSVNEFDGLGTQYFGPGTRLLVL.

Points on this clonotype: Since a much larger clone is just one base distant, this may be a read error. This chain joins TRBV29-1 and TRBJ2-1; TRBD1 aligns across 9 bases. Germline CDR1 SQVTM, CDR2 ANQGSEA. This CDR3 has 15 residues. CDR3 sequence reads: CSVAHPGTGFNERFF. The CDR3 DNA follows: TGCAGCGTTGCCCACCCCGGGACAGGGTTCAATGAGCGGTTCTTC.

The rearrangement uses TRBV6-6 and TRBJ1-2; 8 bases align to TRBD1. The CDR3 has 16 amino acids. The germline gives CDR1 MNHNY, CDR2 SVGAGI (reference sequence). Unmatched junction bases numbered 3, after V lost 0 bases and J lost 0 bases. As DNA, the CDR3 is TGTGCCAGCAGTTACTCGACAGGGGTCTCTAACTATGGCTACACCTTC. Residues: CASSYSTGVSNYGYTF.

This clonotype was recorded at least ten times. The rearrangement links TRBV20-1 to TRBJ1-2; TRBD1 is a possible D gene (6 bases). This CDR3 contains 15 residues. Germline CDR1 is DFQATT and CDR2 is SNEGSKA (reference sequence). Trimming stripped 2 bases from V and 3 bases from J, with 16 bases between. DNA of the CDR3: TGCAGTGCTAGACGCCCCGGGGGCGAGGACTATGGCTACACCTTC. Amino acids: CSARRPGGEDYGYTF.

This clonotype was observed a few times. CDR3 amino acids: CASSLATGGDPYNEQFF. For the CDR3, the DNA is TGTGCCAGCAGCTTGGCCACAGGGGGAGATCCCTACAATGAGCAGTTCTTC. The rearrangement uses TRBV5-6 and TRBJ2-1; the match to TRBD1 covers 8 bases. The CDR3 is made up of 17 amino acids. Germline loops: CDR1 SGHDT, CDR2 YYEEEE. Germline trimming cut 0 bases from V and 2 bases from J; bases unmatched to any gene: 7. Together with reference TRBV5-6 and TRBJ2-1, the CDR3 gives the full variable domain: DAGVTQSPTHLIKTRGQQVTLRCSPKSGHDTVSWYQQALGQGPQFIFQYYEEEERQRGNFPDRFSGHQFPNYSSELNVNALLLGDSALYLCASSLATGGDPYNEQFFGPGTRLTVL.